Ten or more counts support the clone carrying this T cell receptor beta chain. MiXCR, applied by TCRdb to the PCR reads, yields one record per CDR3 protein. Of 600,000 to 650,000 distinct CDR3 sequences listed, roughly 21% are singletons. A CD8+CD4-CCR7+CD45RA+ phenotype served as the sorting definition for naive CD8 T cells. The sample is drawn from a study of molecular identifiers for immune sequencing clone quantification. Germline assignment: CDR1 GTSNPN and CDR2 SVGIG (reference sequence). The CDR3 spans 14 residues. Deletions cut 4 bases from V and 2 bases from J, with 13 bases between. V is TRBV30 and J is TRBJ2-3, with D possibly matching TRBD2 (7 bases). This receptor was taken from a human donor in good health. Some libraries in this study had Jurkat cell RNA spiked in. Sequencing was performed on naive CD8+ T cells from blood, with Jurkat cell RNA spiked in. Documented subset: FACS-sorted CD8+CD4-CCR7+CD45RA+ naive T cells. The CDR3 sequence: CAWNGGGTTDTQYF. DNA of the CDR3: TGTGCCTGGAACGGCGGGGGCACCACAGATACGCAGTATTTT.